Listed below are T cell receptor beta chains from one sample, sequenced in a study of cytomegalovirus exposure and HLA in healthy donors. Repertoires were generated with immunoSEQ multiplex PCR, while TCRdb's copy carries only in-frame clones and drops some. There are about 97,000 clones in the sample; 75% to 85% occur only once, and under 4% lies in the top ten. The source material was PBMCs. All receptors derive from a male donor in good health and CMV-seropositive. The CDR3 runs from the conserved cysteine through the conserved F or W. A D gene is named only where the DNA matches it firmly. Expanded clones are given a class, and other clones once, few, many or no size at all.

size: .
D: .
J: TRBJ1-5
V: TRBV30
CDR3: CAWSARGNQPQHF
DNA: TGTGCCTGGAGTGCCAGGGGCAATCAGCCCCAGCATTTT

size: few
D: TRBD1
J: TRBJ1-6
V: TRBV6-1
CDR3: CASSDLTGITSPLHF
DNA: TGTGCCAGCAGTGACCTGACAGGGATAACTTCACCCCTCCACTTT

size: .
D: TRBD1
J: TRBJ1-3
V: TRBV7-8
CDR3: CASRLGTAGNTIYF
DNA: TGTGCCAGCCGCCTTGGGACAGCTGGAAACACCATATATTTT

size: .
D: .
J: TRBJ1-1
V: TRBV4-2
CDR3: CASSQAGPTEAFF
DNA: TGTGCCAGCAGCCAAGCAGGGCCCACTGAAGCTTTCTTT

size: .
D: .
J: TRBJ1-2
V: TRBV5-4
CDR3: CASSLVGTPLGYTF
DNA: TGTGCCAGCAGCTTGGTTGGGACACCCTTGGGCTACACCTTC

size: .
D: .
J: TRBJ1-4
V: TRBV7-2
CDR3: CASSPKGGGNEKLFF
DNA: TGTGCCAGCAGCCCTAAGGGAGGGGGTAATGAAAAACTGTTTTTT

size: .
D: .
J: TRBJ2-7
V: TRBV4-1
CDR3: CASSHEQGYEQYF
DNA: TGCGCCAGCAGCCACGAACAGGGTTACGAGCAGTACTTC

size: .
D: TRBD2
J: TRBJ2-2
V: TRBV7-2
CDR3: CASSFGLAGRELFF
DNA: TGTGCCAGCAGCTTCGGACTAGCGGGCCGGGAGCTGTTTTTT

size: .
D: TRBD2
J: TRBJ2-5
V: TRBV5-6
CDR3: CASSLGVGASIAGAQYF
DNA: TGTGCCAGCAGCTTGGGAGTTGGGGCCTCAATTGCGGGGGCCCAGTACTTC

size: .
D: .
J: TRBJ1-2
V: TRBV7-9
CDR3: CASSLVSGLYGYTF
DNA: TGTGCCAGCAGCTTAGTTTCAGGGCTCTATGGCTACACCTTC